This record covers a single TCR beta chain. The antigen remains unidentified. The CDR3 contains 13 residues. V was pared by 2 bases and J by 7 bases, with 12 bases between. CDR1 and CDR2 from the germline V gene are LGHNA and YNFKEQ. The data originate from a study of a mutant IDH1 vaccine in newly diagnosed glioma. Study-wide results and caveats: Top peripheral T cell clonotype shifts appeared unrelated to pseudoprogression.

Indicated time point: week 35, safety follow-up. In every dose of vaccine, 300 ug of mutant IDH1 20-mer peptide was given alongside topical imiquimod. Using immunoSEQ multiplex PCR, the repertoire was profiled, and TCRdb retains in-frame clones only, with some absent. The table shows some 29,000 clones, with roughly 79% occurring only once. This TCR derives from a woman aged 25 to 45 with glioma. Some clones in this sample may be carry-over from other donors' samples. This specimen consisted of PBMCs, obtained from a glioma patient whose treatment included an IDH1 peptide vaccine. The J gene is TRBJ2-7, the V gene TRBV4-2; D ambiguous. The chain's CDR3 is CASSQKESVEQYF. For the CDR3, the DNA is TGTGCCAGCAGCCAAAAAGAGTCGGTAGAGCAGTACTTC.